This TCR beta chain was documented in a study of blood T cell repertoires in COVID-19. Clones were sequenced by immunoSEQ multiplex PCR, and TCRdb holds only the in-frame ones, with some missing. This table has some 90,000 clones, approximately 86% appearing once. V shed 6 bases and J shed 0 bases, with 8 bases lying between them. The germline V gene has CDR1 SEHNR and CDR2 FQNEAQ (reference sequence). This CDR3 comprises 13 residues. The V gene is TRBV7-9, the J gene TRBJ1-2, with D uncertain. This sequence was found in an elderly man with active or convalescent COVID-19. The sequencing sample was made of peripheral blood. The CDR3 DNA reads TGTGCCAGCAGTCCGAGCGCTAACTATGGCTACACCTTC. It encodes CASSPSANYGYTF.